The 28 T cell receptor beta chains presented below share a single source sample, sequenced in a study of metastatic and nonmetastatic thyroid tumors. TCRdb re-called clones via MiXCR from the PCR reads. The sample lists over 45,000 clones, approximately 20% occurring once. No patient had received any treatment before thyroid surgery. Sequencing input: blood. Every receptor here comes from a male donor with papillary thyroid cancer or a benign thyroid nodule (not recorded which). Some clones in this sample may be carry-over from other donors' samples.

Ten or more counts support this clone. This may be a read error, as it is one base from a much larger clone. The V gene is TRBV19, the J gene TRBJ1-1, with a possible D match to TRBD1 (6 bases). Germline V gene lookup returns CDR1 LNHDA and CDR2 SQIVND (reference sequence). The CDR3 is made up of 12 amino acids. This CDR3 is CASTTRDTEALF. CDR3 bases: TGTGCCAGTACTACCCGGGACACTGAAGCTCTCTTT.

This clone was seen a few times. V usage is TRBV11-1 and J usage is TRBJ1-5; TRBD1 matches 7 bases. CDR3 length: 13 residues. The V segment lost 5 bases and the J segment 4 bases; nucleotides outside the gene matches: 2. CDR1 is SGHAT and CDR2 is FQDESV in the germline V gene (reference sequence). The CDR3 DNA reads as TGTGCCAGCAGCGTGACAGGGAATCAGCCCCAGCATTTT. Translated, it gives CASSVTGNQPQHF.

The genes are TRBV5-1 and TRBJ2-5; D possibly corresponds to TRBD1 (5 bases). Deletions cut 7 bases from V and 1 base from J, with 14 bases between. CDR3 length: 14 residues. Germline-derived CDR1 and CDR2 are SGHRS and YFSETQ. CDR3 sequence reads: CASAETVTQETQYF. CDR3 coding DNA: TGCGCCAGCGCAGAGACAGTTACCCAAGAGACCCAGTACTTC. The full variable domain, rest sourced from reference TRBV5-1 and TRBJ2-5, is KAGVTQTPRYLIKTRGQQVTLSCSPISGHRSVSWYQQTPGQGLQFLFEYFSETQRNKGNFPGRFSGRQFSNSRSEMNVSTLELGDSALYLCASAETVTQETQYFGPGTRLLVL.

This clone appeared many times. The identical CDR3 is also encoded by other nucleotide sequences in the sample. The chain uses TRBV20-1 and TRBJ1-1; 8 positions match TRBD1. Germline V CDR1 and CDR2: DFQATT, SNEGSKA (reference sequence). Trimming removed 2 bases from V and 8 bases from J; junction bases left unmatched: 7. The CDR3 has 13 amino acids. For the CDR3, the DNA is TGCAGTGCTAGAACAGGGGGAATAACCGAAGCTTTCTTT. Residues: CSARTGGITEAFF.

This clone was counted many times. V gene TRBV15 combines with J gene TRBJ1-2, with no clear D. V lost 0 bases and J 8 bases, leaving 10 bases between the germline ends. Germline V gives CDR1 LNHNV, CDR2 YYDKDF (reference sequence). This CDR3 is built from 13 residues. DNA of the CDR3: TGTGCCACCAGCAGAGAAAGGGAATACGGCTACACCTTC. It specifies CATSREREYGYTF.

This clone was seen ten or more times. The chain has TRBV20-1 and TRBJ1-4; D unclear. Trimming cost V 7 bases and J 4 bases, with 16 bases left between them. This CDR3 has 14 residues. Per germline, CDR1 DFQATT and CDR2 SNEGSKA (reference sequence). The CDR3 loop is CSVYVGPDNEKLFF. For the CDR3, the DNA is TGCAGTGTCTATGTTGGGCCGGATAATGAAAAACTGTTTTTT.

The CDR3 protein is CSARDRVVYEQYF. The CDR3 DNA sequence: TGCAGTGCCCGGGACAGGGTTGTATACGAGCAGTACTTC. This chain uses TRBV20-1 with TRBJ2-7; TRBD1 matches at 9 bases. The CDR3 runs 13 residues. The V and J ends lost 6 bases and 4 bases, in that order; junction bases with no gene match: 7. The germline V gene encodes CDR1 DFQATT and CDR2 SNEGSKA (reference sequence).

The chain links TRBV20-1 to TRBJ2-7; TRBD2 matches at 12 bases. CDR3 length: 14 amino acids. J lost 2 bases, V lost 5 bases, and 4 bases had no gene match. Germline CDR1 reads DFQATT; CDR2 reads SNEGSKA (reference sequence). The CDR3 sequence is CSAPLAGGTYEQYF. The CDR3 coding sequence is TGCAGTGCTCCACTAGCGGGGGGAACCTACGAGCAGTACTTC.

This clone was observed many times. This chain links TRBV6-1 with TRBJ2-5; 8 bases fit TRBD2. Germline trimming cut 0 bases from V and 4 bases from J; bases unmatched to any gene: 10. This CDR3 region has 17 residues. Germline CDR1 reads MNHNS; CDR2 reads SASEGT. CDR3 in amino acids: CASSEALGLASGETQYF. The CDR3 DNA reads as TGTGCCAGCAGTGAAGCACTTGGACTAGCCTCTGGAGAGACCCAGTACTTC.

This clone was detected ten times or more. The chain combines TRBV7-9 with TRBJ2-7; D unresolved. CDR1 SEHNR and CDR2 FQNEAQ come from the germline V gene (reference sequence). Trimming removed 1 base at V and 1 base at J, with 8 bases between. The CDR3 is made up of 14 amino acids. The CDR3 loop reads CASSLEAASYEQYF. CDR3 DNA sequence: TGTGCCAGCAGCTTAGAGGCAGCTTCCTACGAGCAGTACTTC.

This chain uses TRBV20-1 with TRBJ1-1, with TRBD1 matching over 8 bases. Germline V lookup: CDR1 DFQATT, CDR2 SNEGSKA (reference sequence). V was pared by 6 bases and J by 8 bases, with 8 bases of the junction left unmatched. The CDR3 contains 12 residues. The CDR3 here is CSAPDRAREAFF. The CDR3 DNA reads TGCAGTGCCCCGGACAGGGCCCGAGAAGCTTTCTTT.

This clone was recorded at least ten times. The V and J genes are TRBV24-1 and TRBJ2-3, with D uncertain. Trimming took 10 bases from V and 2 from J, leaving 9 bases between them. The CDR3 length is 12 residues. Germline loops: CDR1 KGHDR, CDR2 SFDVKD. The CDR3 sequence: CATAESTDTQYF. CDR3 coding DNA: TGTGCCACGGCAGAGTCCACAGATACGCAGTATTTT.

This clone was counted between two and nine times. A clone one base away is much larger, so this may be a read error. V and J are TRBV11-2 and TRBJ2-7, with 9 bases matching TRBD2. Germline V gives CDR1 SGHAT, CDR2 FQNNGV. CDR3 size: 19 residues. The junction had 23 bases not matched to a gene; V was cut back by 8 bases and J by 3 bases. The CDR3, as DNA: TGTGCCAGCCGGACTAGTTCCAGGGCGGGAGGGCCGTGGCTCTACGAGCAGTACTTC. As protein: CASRTSSRAGGPWLYEQYF.

This clone was seen at least ten times. The V and J genes are TRBV20-1 and TRBJ2-7; perhaps TRBD1 as D (5 bases). Germline lookup yields CDR1 DFQATT and CDR2 SNEGSKA (reference sequence). The CDR3 has 17 amino acids. Between the trimmed V and J ends, which lost 6 bases and 4 bases, there was a span of 28 bases. For the CDR3, the DNA is TGCAGTGCAAAGGGGCCGGGTCCTCGGGTCCCTTTATACGAGCAGTACTTC. Its translation is CSAKGPGPRVPLYEQYF.

The V and J genes are TRBV3-1 and TRBJ1-3; D remains ambiguous. This CDR3 is built from 15 residues. Germline V gene data show CDR1 as LGHDT and CDR2 as YNNKEL (reference sequence). V was shortened by 0 bases and J by 4 bases, with 10 bases between the two germline ends. The CDR3 nucleotides read TGTGCCAGCAGCCAAGATGTGATCACAGGAAACACCATATATTTT. Its translation: CASSQDVITGNTIYF.

This clone was recorded many times. This chain uses TRBV14 with TRBJ2-5; 8 bases fit TRBD1. The CDR3 is made up of 18 amino acids. From germline, CDR1 is SGHDN and CDR2 FVKESK. V lost 1 base, J lost 4 bases, and 14 bases stayed unmatched. The CDR3 region is CASSQAPTTQGARETQYF. In nucleotides, the CDR3 is TGTGCCAGCAGCCAAGCCCCCACCACCCAGGGGGCACGAGAGACCCAGTACTTC.

This clone came up many times. The chain recombines TRBV4-2 with TRBJ2-1; 9 bases match TRBD2. The V segment lost 0 bases and the J segment 6 bases; nucleotides outside the gene matches: 3. The CDR3 totals 15 residues. Germline CDR1 LGHNA, CDR2 YNFKEQ. The CDR3 nucleotides read TGTGCCAGCAGCCAAGATGCGGGGGGGCCCAATGAGCAGTTCTTC. This codes for CASSQDAGGPNEQFF.

CDR3 protein: CASHAAGRVANYGYTF. The CDR3 nucleotides read TGTGCCAGCCATGCCGCAGGGAGGGTAGCTAACTATGGCTACACCTTC. The chain uses TRBV2 and TRBJ1-2; D might be TRBD1 (5 bases). The germline V gene encodes CDR1 SNHLY and CDR2 FYNNEI. V shed 8 bases and J shed 0 bases, with 19 bases lying between them. The length of the CDR3 is 16 residues.

The J gene is TRBJ2-7, the V gene TRBV9, with 7 bases lining up with TRBD1. CDR3 size: 15 residues. J was trimmed by 2 bases and V by 4 bases; bases with no gene match: 9. The germline V gene encodes CDR1 SGDLS and CDR2 YYNGEE. In DNA, the CDR3 is TGTGCCAGCAGCTCGTCCGGGGACAGTACCTACGAGCAGTACTTC. Translated, it gives CASSSSGDSTYEQYF. Supplemented by reference TRBV9 and TRBJ2-7, the full variable domain reads DSGVTQTPKHLITATGQRVTLRCSPRSGDLSVYWYQQSLDQGLQFLIQYYNGEERAKGNILERFSAQQFPDLHSELNLSSLELGDSALYFCASSSSGDSTYEQYFGPGTRLTVT.

This clone qualifies as medium-sized (0.01 to 0.1%). V is TRBV30 and J is TRBJ2-7; possible D gene TRBD1, 5 bases. CDR3 length: 12 residues. Germline loops: CDR1 GTSNPN, CDR2 SVGIG (reference sequence). Trimming stripped 3 bases from V and 3 bases from J, with 9 bases between. CDR3 in DNA: TGTGCCTGGAGCCCACAGGACTACGAGCAGTACTTC. Residues: CAWSPQDYEQYF.

This clone was counted a few times. V and J are TRBV18 and TRBJ2-1; D is possibly TRBD1 (6 bases). V dropped 4 bases and J dropped 7 bases, with 11 bases sitting between them. The CDR3 has 13 residues. In germline, CDR1 is KGHSH, CDR2 LQKENI. This CDR3 is CASSRNRANEQFF. CDR3 DNA: TGTGCCAGCTCACGAAACAGGGCTAATGAGCAGTTCTTC.

In its sample, this clone was seen many times. DNA for the CDR3: TGTGCCAGCAGTTTTGTCGGACAGGGGTTTGGTCAGCCCCAGCATTTT. It encodes CASSFVGQGFGQPQHF. The chain employs TRBV12-3 or TRBV12-4 and TRBJ1-5, with 9 bases lining up with TRBD1. Losses at the gene ends were 3 bases for V and 6 bases for J; bases not matched to a gene: 9. The CDR3 sequence is 16 residues long.

This clone was observed at least ten times. This sequence joins TRBV28 and TRBJ2-2; D call uncertain. This CDR3 has 14 residues. CDR1 and CDR2 from the germline V gene are MDHEN and SYDVKM. V was trimmed by 8 bases and J by 3 bases, leaving 13 bases between them. The CDR3 here is CASRPLLYTGELFF. CDR3 DNA sequence: TGTGCCAGCCGGCCCTTGCTATACACCGGGGAGCTGTTTTTT.

The chain links TRBV7-8 to TRBJ2-2; D not certain. This CDR3 contains 12 residues. V dropped 4 bases and J dropped 6 bases, with 6 bases sitting between them. Germline V lookup: CDR1 SGHVS, CDR2 FQNEAQ. The DNA for the CDR3 is TGTGCCAGCAGCTACAGACCCGGGGAGCTGTTTTTT. Protein sequence: CASSYRPGELFF.

With respect to this clone: A much larger clone lies a single base off, so this may be a read error. Additional DNA sequences in this sample encode the identical CDR3. The chain joins TRBV6-1 to TRBJ2-3; D could derive from TRBD1 or TRBD2 (5 bases each). The CDR3 is 17 amino acids. CDR1 and CDR2 (germline): MNHNS, SASEGT. The V and J ends lost 7 bases and 5 bases respectively, with 25 bases between them. CDR3 coding DNA: TGTGCCAGCACTGGTGGGGGTAGTGAATCGAGTGTAGATACGCAGTATTTT. It translates to CASTGGGSESSVDTQYF.

This clone was picked up many times. The chain links TRBV30 to TRBJ1-2; D gene unclear. Between the trimmed V and J ends, which lost 1 base and 4 bases, there was a span of 19 bases. The germline V gene encodes CDR1 GTSNPN and CDR2 SVGIG (reference sequence). This CDR3 is built from 16 residues. The CDR3: CAWSGVLNGGPYGYTF. The DNA of the CDR3 is TGTGCCTGGAGTGGTGTATTGAACGGCGGCCCCTATGGCTACACCTTC.

This clone was picked up many times. This sequence joins TRBV12-5 and TRBJ2-3; D unresolved. From germline, CDR1 is LGHNT and CDR2 FRNRAP. This CDR3 contains 17 residues. V gave up 0 bases and J gave up 2 bases, with 15 bases separating them. The CDR3 sequence is CASGLVLGSSPTDTQYF. CDR3 bases: TGTGCTAGTGGTTTGGTACTGGGCAGTTCCCCCACAGATACGCAGTATTTT.

This clone has ten or more counts. CDR3 sequence (DNA): TGTGCCAGCAGTTCGCCCTTAGGGACGGGAGAGAAAGCTTTCTTT. This sequence encodes CASSSPLGTGEKAFF. The rearrangement uses TRBV6-1 and TRBJ1-1; TRBD1 is a possible D gene (5 bases). The CDR3 contains 15 residues. V dropped 5 bases and J dropped 9 bases, with 22 bases sitting between them. Per germline, CDR1 MNHNS and CDR2 SASEGT.